A single T cell receptor beta chain is shown here with its context. The antigen is not known. The data were taken from a study of early stage breast cancer tumors. Study-wide findings and caveats: Blood repertoires resembled normal breast more than tumor.

Trimming stripped 8 bases from V and 9 bases from J, with 20 bases between. CDR3 length equals 14 residues. Germline assignment: CDR1 MGHRA and CDR2 YSYEKL. The assay was immunoSEQ multiplex PCR, and TCRdb's table has in-frame clones only and misses some. The sample lists about 53,000 clones; under 95% were seen once. The chain links TRBV4-1 to TRBJ2-1; a possible D gene is TRBD1 (6 bases). Sequencing was carried out using blood. This clonotype was obtained from a person aged 65 to 85 with breast cancer. The CDR3: CASQNQQGLGEQFF. The CDR3 coding sequence is TGCGCCAGCCAAAACCAACAGGGCCTAGGTGAGCAGTTCTTC.